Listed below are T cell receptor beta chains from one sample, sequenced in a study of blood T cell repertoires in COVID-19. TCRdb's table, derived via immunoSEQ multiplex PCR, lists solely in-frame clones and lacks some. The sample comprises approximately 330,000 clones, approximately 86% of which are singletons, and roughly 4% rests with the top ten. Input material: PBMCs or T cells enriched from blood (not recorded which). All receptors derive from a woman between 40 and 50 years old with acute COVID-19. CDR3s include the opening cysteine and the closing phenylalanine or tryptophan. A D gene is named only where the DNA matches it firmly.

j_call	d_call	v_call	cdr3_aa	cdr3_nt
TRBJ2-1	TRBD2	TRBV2	CASSPSGGYNEQFF	TGTGCCAGCAGCCCCAGCGGGGGTTACAATGAGCAGTTCTTC
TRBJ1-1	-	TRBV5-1	CASSLGSAGYTEAFF	TGCGCCAGCAGCTTGGGAAGTGCAGGGTACACTGAAGCTTTCTTT
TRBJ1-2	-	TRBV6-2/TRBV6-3	CASSLSTGPNYGYTF	TGTGCCAGCAGCCTATCCACAGGGCCTAACTATGGCTACACCTTC
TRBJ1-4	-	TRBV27	CASSLGPLDRIQF	TGTGCCAGCAGTTTGGGCCCCCTCGACAGGATTCAATTT
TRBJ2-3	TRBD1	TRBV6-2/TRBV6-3	CASSYVVGTGVNTQYF	TGTGCCAGCAGTTACGTTGTGGGGACAGGGGTGAATACGCAGTATTTT
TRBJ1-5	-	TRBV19	CASSNRDDNQPQHF	TGTGCCAGTAGTAACAGGGACGACAATCAGCCCCAGCATTTT
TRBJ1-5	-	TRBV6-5	CASSLTGPGDQPQHF	TGTGCCAGCAGTTTAACAGGGCCGGGTGATCAGCCCCAGCATTTT
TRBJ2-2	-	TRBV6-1	CASSEHFPGELFF	TGTGCCAGCAGTGAACATTTCCCCGGGGAGCTGTTTTTT
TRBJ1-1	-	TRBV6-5	CASGPYSGVNTEAFF	TGTGCCAGCGGTCCTTATTCAGGGGTTAACACTGAAGCTTTCTTT
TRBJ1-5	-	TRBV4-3	CASSQDTQSNQPQHF	TGCGCCAGCAGCCAAGATACCCAGAGCAATCAGCCCCAGCATTTT
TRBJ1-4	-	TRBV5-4	CASSFGGLGEKLFF	TGTGCCAGCAGCTTTGGGGGCCTCGGGGAAAAACTGTTTTTT
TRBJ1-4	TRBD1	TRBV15	CATSRLRTGSGEKLFF	TGTGCCACCAGCAGACTCCGGACAGGGTCAGGGGAAAAACTGTTTTTT